This TCR beta chain came from a study of T-cell reconstitution after alpha-beta-depleted transplantation in children. V lost 2 bases to trimming and J lost 0 bases, with 12 bases between them. The germline V gene encodes CDR1 MNHEY and CDR2 SVGAGI. This CDR3 contains 16 residues. Molecular barcoding with unique molecular identifiers was used for the TCRbeta library. TCRdb recomputed calls from the PCR reads with MiXCR, one row per CDR3 protein. The sample lists just under 550,000 distinct CDR3 sequences; around 18% were seen once. This clonotype has a handful of counts. The specimen was PBMCs from the stem cell graft donor, collected from the stem cell graft. This receptor was obtained from a human donor who donated a stem cell graft to a child with acute lymphoblastic leukemia. The chain joins TRBV6-5 to TRBJ2-3; D remains unclear. This CDR3 reads CASSYLFGTSTDTQYF. DNA for the CDR3: TGTGCCAGCAGTTACCTATTCGGAACCAGCACAGATACGCAGTATTTT.